These T cell receptor beta chains were read from a single sample in a study of blood T cell repertoires in COVID-19. Generated by immunoSEQ multiplex PCR, the TCRdb table keeps only in-frame clones and is missing some. The table lists about 34,000 clones, 70% to 80% of them singletons. The sequencing sample was made of peripheral blood. These receptors came from a human donor in a cohort sampled during active COVID-19. Each CDR3 is given with its conserved first and last residue. The D gene is left open where the match is weak. Not all rows give a size; the values are once, few, many and, for expanded clones, a class.

>TRBV5-1|.|15|TRBJ2-4|.
TGCGCCAGCAGCTTGGGCCAGGGGGCCAAAAACATTCAGTACTTC
CASSLGQGAKNIQYF
>TRBV28|.|15|TRBJ2-1|TRBD1
TGTGCCAGCCCCCCGGGACAGGGGGACTACAATGAGCAGTTCTTC
CASPPGQGDYNEQFF
>TRBV18|.|17|TRBJ1-2|.
TGTGCCAGCTCACCACTTGGTACAGGGCAAGTAAACCTAGGCTACACCTTC
CASSPLGTGQVNLGYTF
>TRBV6-4|.|15|TRBJ2-2|TRBD2
TGTGCCAGCAGTGACAAAGGAGCGGGGGTCGGGGAGCTGTTTTTT
CASSDKGAGVGELFF
>TRBV10-3|few|15|TRBJ1-4|TRBD1
TGTGCCATCAGTGATAGTGGCAGGGGGAGTGAAAAACTGTTTTTT
CAISDSGRGSEKLFF
>TRBV30|.|15|TRBJ2-3|TRBD2
TGTGCCTGGAGTCCCCTGGGGGGGGGCACAGATACGCAGTATTTT
CAWSPLGGGTDTQYF
>TRBV10-3|.|14|TRBJ2-3|TRBD2
TGTGCCATCGGGGCGGGAGGGAGCACAGATACGCAGTATTTT
CAIGAGGSTDTQYF
>TRBV25-1|.|12|TRBJ2-7|.
TGTGCCAGCAGTCCGGGATCCTACGAGCAGTACTTC
CASSPGSYEQYF
>TRBV7-8|once|14|TRBJ1-2|.
TGTGCCAGCAGCCTAACCCGGGGTACCTATGGCTACACCTTC
CASSLTRGTYGYTF
>TRBV2|.|15|TRBJ1-2|TRBD1
TGTGCCAGCAGTCCGGGGACAGGGAATAACTATGGCTACACCTTC
CASSPGTGNNYGYTF
>TRBV30|.|15|TRBJ2-2|TRBD2
TGTGCCTGGAGCCTGAAACGGGGGGACACCGGGGAGCTGTTTTTT
CAWSLKRGDTGELFF
>TRBV27|once|14|TRBJ1-2|.
TGTGCCAGCAGTTTAAGCCAGGGGCGGTATGGCTACACCTTC
CASSLSQGRYGYTF
>TRBV14|.|15|TRBJ1-1|.
TGTGCCAGCAGCCCCACAACGGGGGGGGGCACTGAAGCTTTCTTT
CASSPTTGGGTEAFF
>TRBV5-5|.|15|TRBJ2-5|TRBD2
TGTGCCAGCAGCTGGACTAGCGGGCCCCAAGAGACCCAGTACTTC
CASSWTSGPQETQYF
>TRBV5-5|.|19|TRBJ2-2|TRBD2
TGTGCCAGCAGCCCCGGACTAGCGGGAGCGAGCGCGAACACCGGGGAGCTGTTTTTT
CASSPGLAGASANTGELFF
>TRBV7-2|.|15|TRBJ1-1|TRBD1
TGTGCCAGCAGCCAACGACAGGGGGGGAACACTGAAGCTTTCTTT
CASSQRQGGNTEAFF
>TRBV6-5|few|15|TRBJ2-1|TRBD2
TGTGCCAGCAGTTACTCGTCTAGCGGGGGGAATGAGCAGTTCTTC
CASSYSSSGGNEQFF
>TRBV5-5|once|11|TRBJ1-2|.
TGTGCCAGCAGCTTACGGGGAGGCTACACCTTC
CASSLRGGYTF
>TRBV7-9|.|13|TRBJ1-1|.
TGTGCCAGCAGCTTAGATTGGGCCACTGAAGCTTTCTTT
CASSLDWATEAFF
>TRBV28|.|14|TRBJ2-1|.
TGTGCCAGCAGTCCCCGCTCGGTAGCGAGTAAGCAGTTCTTC
CASSPRSVASKQFF
>TRBV5-6|.|18|TRBJ2-1|TRBD2
TGTGCCACCTCCCCGGGACTAGCGGGATATCTATCCTACAATGAGCAGTTCTTC
CATSPGLAGYLSYNEQFF
>TRBV7-3|.|15|TRBJ2-7|TRBD2
TGTGCCAGCAGCCCCTATCTAAGCGGGAGGGACGAGCAGTACTTC
CASSPYLSGRDEQYF
>TRBV27|.|14|TRBJ2-5|TRBD2
TGTGCCAGCAGTCTCGGGACTAGCGCTTTAACCCAGTACTTC
CASSLGTSALTQYF
>TRBV25-1|.|15|TRBJ1-2|.
TGTGCCAGCAGTGAATCGGGGGGCGCCTACTATGGCTACACCTTC
CASSESGGAYYGYTF
>TRBV14|.|17|TRBJ2-2|.
TGTGCCAGCAGCCAAGATCTTGGGGGGGCCACTCCCGGGGAGCTGTTTTTT
CASSQDLGGATPGELFF
>TRBV5-1|.|13|TRBJ1-2|TRBD1
TGCGCCAGCAGCTTGCCTCAGGGGGGAGGCTACACCTTC
CASSLPQGGGYTF
>TRBV24-1|few|15|TRBJ2-1|TRBD2
TGTGCCACGGGGGGGTTCCCAGATCGCTACAATGAGCAGTTCTTC
CATGGFPDRYNEQFF
>TRBV19|.|14|TRBJ2-3|.
TGTGCCAGTAGTCGACAGACTAGCACAGATACGCAGTATTTT
CASSRQTSTDTQYF
>TRBV24-1|once|17|TRBJ1-2|TRBD1
TGTGCCACCAGTGACCCTCTAGGGGGACAGGGCGTCAATGGCTACACCTTC
CATSDPLGGQGVNGYTF
>TRBV5-4|.|16|TRBJ1-1|.
TGTGCCAGCTTCCCCCGACCATCGGCAGGGGCCACTGAAGCTTTCTTT
CASFPRPSAGATEAFF
>TRBV12-3/TRBV12-4|.|13|TRBJ1-1|.
TGTGCCAGCAGTTTCACAGACAACACTGAAGCTTTCTTT
CASSFTDNTEAFF
>TRBV6-5|.|15|TRBJ2-1|TRBD2
TGTGCCAGCAGTTTAAGGCTAGCGGGGTTCAATGAGCAGTTCTTC
CASSLRLAGFNEQFF
>TRBV19|.|12|TRBJ2-3|.
TGTGCCAGTAGCCCACAGGAAGATACGCAGTATTTT
CASSPQEDTQYF
>TRBV4-1|.|18|TRBJ2-3|TRBD2
TGCGCCAGCAGCCAAAGGCTCGCCGGGACTAGCGGCACAGATACGCAGTATTTT
CASSQRLAGTSGTDTQYF
>TRBV11-3|.|15|TRBJ2-1|TRBD2
TGTGCCAGCAGCTTGGGACTAGATGGGCTCAATGAGCAGTTCTTC
CASSLGLDGLNEQFF
>TRBV14|.|16|TRBJ2-5|TRBD1
TGTGCCAGCAGCCAAGACGGACAGGGGCGTGGGGAGACCCAGTACTTC
CASSQDGQGRGETQYF
>TRBV30|.|14|TRBJ1-2|.
TGTGCCTGGAGTCCCTCTAGATTCAACTATGGCTACACCTTC
CAWSPSRFNYGYTF
>TRBV6-4|medium-sized|15|TRBJ2-1|TRBD1
TGTGCCAGCAGTGACTCCGGGGACAGTGGAAATGAGCAGTTCTTC
CASSDSGDSGNEQFF
>TRBV6-5|once|16|TRBJ1-1|.
TGTGCCAGCAGTTACTCCTCCCTACTAACGAACACTGAAGCTTTCTTT
CASSYSSLLTNTEAFF
>TRBV6-1|.|17|TRBJ2-6|.
TGTGCCAGCAGTGTGGAGGCAGGGGGAGGAGGGGCCAACGTCCTGACTTTC
CASSVEAGGGGANVLTF
>TRBV18|.|14|TRBJ1-6|TRBD1
TGTGCCAGCTCACCAAAGACAGGGAGTTCACCCCTCCACTTT
CASSPKTGSSPLHF
>TRBV30|.|14|TRBJ2-1|.
TGTGCCTGGAATCTTGGACACTCCTACAATGAGCAGTTCTTC
CAWNLGHSYNEQFF
>TRBV5-5|.|16|TRBJ1-1|.
TGTGCCAGCAGCAATGGACAGTCAGGTATAAACACCGAAGCTTTCTTT
CASSNGQSGINTEAFF
>TRBV18|.|15|TRBJ2-1|.
TGTGCCAGCTCACCACTACTCACAGGTGGCAATGAGCAGTTCTTC
CASSPLLTGGNEQFF
>TRBV7-9|few|14|TRBJ1-1|.
TGTGCCAGCAGACCGGGACATTCGAACACTGAAGCTTTCTTT
CASRPGHSNTEAFF
>TRBV24-1|.|19|TRBJ2-1|TRBD1
TGTGCCACCAGTGATAGTTTGGAGACAGGGGGCGGTTATAGGCTACAAAGGTTCTTC
CATSDSLETGGGYRLQRFF
>TRBV7-8|.|13|TRBJ1-2|.
TGTGCCAGCAGCTTGGGCCCGAGCTATGGCTACACCTTC
CASSLGPSYGYTF
>TRBV18|once|13|TRBJ2-7|.
TGTGCCAGCTCACCAGGGCAGGGGCTCGAGCAGTACTTC
CASSPGQGLEQYF
>TRBV2|.|14|TRBJ2-3|.
TGTGCCAGCAGTGGGGGACTCAGGTCAGGAACGCAGTATTTT
CASSGGLRSGTQYF
>TRBV3-1/TRBV3-2|.|11|TRBJ1-1|.
TGTGCCACCCGAGGATCCACTGAAGCTTTCTTT
CATRGSTEAFF
>TRBV5-4|.|14|TRBJ2-5|TRBD2
TGTGCCAGCAGCCCTCTAGCGGGGGGTGAGACCCAGTACTTC
CASSPLAGGETQYF
>TRBV5-1|.|13|TRBJ1-3|.
TGCGCCAGCAGCTTGGAACTTGGAAACACCATATATTTT
CASSLELGNTIYF
>TRBV19|.|16|TRBJ2-2|.
TGTGCCAGTAGTCAACCCCCGGGGAAAAGAACCGGGGAGCTGTTTTTT
CASSQPPGKRTGELFF